Here is one T cell receptor (beta chain) with its context. The antigen is unknown. V was trimmed by 8 bases and J by 7 bases, leaving 21 bases between them. The CDR3 length is 14 residues. The V gene's germline CDR1 is SNHLY and CDR2 FYNNEI. Produced via immunoSEQ multiplex PCR; TCRdb's table is partial and in-frame only. The sample includes roughly 27,000 clones, 70% to 85% of them seen just once. This record belongs to a study of T cells in narcolepsy. Whole-study results and caveats: Comparing one patient's CSF and blood CD4+ clonotypes highlighted HCRT- and TRIB2-specific autoreactive clonotypes.

The rearrangement uses TRBV2 and TRBJ2-7; possible D gene TRBD2, 7 bases. The sequencing input was memory (CD45RA-) CD4+ T cells from blood. This sequence was found in a human donor in good health. The DNA for the CDR3 is TGTGCCAGCGGCCTTAAGGGGGGGGCCGGGGAGCAGTACTTC. Its translation is CASGLKGGAGEQYF.